The clone carrying this TCR beta chain has only a few counts. The sample belongs to a study of blood T cell repertoires in COVID-19. Overall study: COVID-19 samples from acute and convalescent phases originated in the United States, Italy and Spain. T cells, B-cell-depleted T cells, or PBMCs provided the cDNA or gDNA that served as material.

How the authors handled the data: Amplifying reference gene primers gave estimates of nucleated cell counts. TCRdb keeps only in-frame clones here, not all; method: immunoSEQ multiplex PCR. For V, J and clone size, that table is used; D and trimming come from the DNA. The data hold 300,000 to 450,000 clones, with approximately 80% observed a single time. There are 16 residues in the CDR3. The J segment lost 5 bases and the V segment lost 5 bases, leaving 11 bases of the junction unmatched. Germline V gives CDR1 SSHAT, CDR2 FNYEAQ (reference sequence). The source material was peripheral blood. The rearrangement links TRBV7-7 to TRBJ1-5; TRBD1 aligns across 8 bases. The receptor was derived from a human donor with acute or convalescent COVID-19. The donor label of this sample is uncertain. The CDR3 coding sequence is TGTGCCAGCAGCCTGATCGGGACAGGTAAAGATCAGCCCCAGCATTTT. This gives the protein CASSLIGTGKDQPQHF.